The T cell receptor beta chain described here comes from a study of T cell repertoires in cytomegalovirus infection (dated by TCRdb to between 2018 and 2020). Regarding the study in general: Donor HLA type was relevant to the analysis, as public TCR beta signatures indicated carriage of CMV infection together with the matching HLA type.

This clonotype has just a few counts. There is no known antigen for this receptor. Base qualities are not provided; no much larger clone lies one nucleotide away. Sequencing was carried out with an Illumina HiSeq 1500. TCRdb reprocessed the public reads (quality trimming at Q25 with fastp, clone calling with MiXCR) and kept in-frame beta chains. Rows are combined by CDR3 protein, so each entry shows the most common genes and DNA. The sample data list hundreds of thousands of distinct CDR3 sequences, and under 20% of these were observed just once. The top ten clones comprise 12% of the sample. Taken from the germline V gene, the CDR1 and CDR2 loops are MDHEN and SYDVKM. Spanning cysteine to phenylalanine, the CDR3 consists of 13 amino acids. CDR3 DNA only is kept here, 39 bases in frame from base 1. Trimming takes 4 bases from V and 5 bases from J, and the germline ends sit 11 bases apart. Beyond this particular receptor, the publication reports: Carriers of CMV infection plus the relevant HLA type were discriminated by the cumulative frequency of public TCR beta family members in the study cohort and in an independent approximately 350-donor cohort. The ex vivo response was dominated by HLA-C-restricted CMV-specific TCR beta clonotypes, which also provided the single most frequent clonotype in two of eight donors.

Sequencing was performed on PBMCs. This sequence was found in a human donor in good health (CMV status not recorded). Some clones in this sample may be carry-over from other donors' samples. Recombination connected TRBV28 to TRBJ1-2; there is no confident call for the D gene. CDR3 protein: CASSSSPLYGYTF. The nucleotide sequence reads TGTGCCAGCAGTTCAAGCCCCCTATATGGCTACACCTTC.